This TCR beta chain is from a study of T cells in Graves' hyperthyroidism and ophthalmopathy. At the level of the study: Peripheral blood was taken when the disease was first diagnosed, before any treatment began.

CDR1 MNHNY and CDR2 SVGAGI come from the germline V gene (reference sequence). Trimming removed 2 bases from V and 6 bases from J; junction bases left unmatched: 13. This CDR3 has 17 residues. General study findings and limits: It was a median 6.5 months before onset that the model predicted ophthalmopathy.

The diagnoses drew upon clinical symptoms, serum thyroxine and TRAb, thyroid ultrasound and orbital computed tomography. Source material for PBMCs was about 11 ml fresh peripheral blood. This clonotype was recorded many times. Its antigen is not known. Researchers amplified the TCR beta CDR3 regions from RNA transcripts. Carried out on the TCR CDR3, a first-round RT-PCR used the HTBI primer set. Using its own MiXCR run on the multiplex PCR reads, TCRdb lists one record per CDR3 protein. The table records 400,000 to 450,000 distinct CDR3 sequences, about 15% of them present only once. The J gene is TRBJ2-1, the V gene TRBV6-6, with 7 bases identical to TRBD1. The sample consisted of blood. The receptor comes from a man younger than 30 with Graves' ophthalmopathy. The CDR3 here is CASSYAQEGARSNEQFF. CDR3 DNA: TGTGCCAGCAGTTACGCCCAAGAGGGGGCAAGGAGCAATGAGCAGTTCTTC.